This paragraph covers one TCR beta chain sequence. The target of this receptor is not known. No base-level quality is on record; no much larger clone is a single base apart. The V and J ends are trimmed by 6 bases and 3 bases, leaving 9 bases between them. Measured from the cysteine to the phenylalanine, the CDR3 is 13 residues long. Of all the DNA, just the CDR3 is kept, 39 bases in frame from base 1. Participants in the prospective study were enrolled through a virtual design, were aged 18 to 89 years, and lived in roughly 24 United States geographic areas. In the prospective study, cohorts were assigned on the basis of participant-reported clinical history obtained from a screening survey and a study questionnaire. Mobile phlebotomists in the prospective study collected whole blood, serum and a nasopharyngeal or oropharyngeal swab from every participant. Participants in the prospective study had the option to provide additional blood draws and questionnaires over an approximately 2-month period. Prospective study blood samples were shipped either frozen or at room temperature before DNA extraction.

This specimen comes from a study of blood T cell repertoires in COVID-19 (dated by TCRdb to the early 2020s). For context, the study as a whole: Samples from collaborators originated in the United States, Italy and Spain and spanned both the acute and convalescent phases of COVID-19. The repertoires were released in a freely available public database meant as a resource for research on the immune response to SARS-CoV-2. The material from the prospective study consisted of cDNA or gDNA derived from T cells, B-cell-depleted T cells, or PBMCs. The samples were drawn from two sources: the first 160 participants of the ongoing ImmuneRACE study, and 1,200 or so subjects contributed by 6 global collaborators. Where HLA class I and class II types were available, the types were taken from metadata supplied by the sample provider, not from assay-based typing. Nearly every sample came with metadata listing a de-identified subject ID, COVID-19 status, age in years and sex. The dataset comprised deeply sampled blood TCRbeta repertoires from subjects exposed to, actively infected with, or recovered from COVID-19.

The paper as a whole reports these results and caveats: The quantity of clinical and demographic metadata differed by source and by participant and was supplied without curation.

The immunoSEQ Assay, a bias-controlled multiplex PCR, was used to amplify TCRbeta CDR3 regions from genomic DNA. The study's own analysis went as follows. Nucleated cell counts per sample were estimated from amplification of reference gene primers within the assay. Sequence reads were collapsed and filtered to measure the absolute abundance of every unique TCRbeta CDR3 rearrangement. For each sample, productive Simpson clonality was calculated as the square root of Simpson's diversity index across productive rearrangements. This is the immuneACCESS table as TCRdb keeps it, with only in-frame sequences that have V and J called. A part of the clones is gone; compared with another copy, unresolved V genes explain less than half, and the rest is unexplained. That table gives V, J and clone size, and the DNA gave D and trimming. This sample holds about 160,000 clones; about 85% were observed only once. The ten largest clones take up about 5.3% of the sample.

The sequence was obtained from a woman between 40 and 55 years old with acute COVID-19. The sample was PBMCs or T cells enriched from blood (not recorded which). The chain is encoded by TRBV12-3 or TRBV12-4 joined to TRBJ1-3, with the D gene not clear enough to name. The base sequence is TGTGCCAGCAGGCGGGGTGATGGAAACACCATATATTTT. Its protein product is CASRRGDGNTIYF.